This T cell receptor (beta chain) appears in the sequencing data of a study of T cells in Graves' hyperthyroidism and ophthalmopathy. Researchers took RNA transcripts and amplified the TCR beta CDR3 regions from them. The HTBI primer set served for first-round RT-PCR of the TCR CDR3. TCRdb re-called the multiplex PCR reads through MiXCR, storing one row per CDR3 protein. This table has 700,000 or so distinct CDR3 sequences, 14% appearing once. Many counts were recorded for this clonotype. This CDR3 region has 15 residues. The germline gives CDR1 LGHDT, CDR2 YNNKEL (reference sequence). V lost 1 base and J lost 2, with 12 bases in between.

This clonotype was obtained from a woman aged 45-65 years with Graves' ophthalmopathy. The chain couples TRBV3-1 to TRBJ2-7, with D tentatively TRBD1 (6 bases). The sequencing sample was made of blood. In DNA form, the CDR3 reads TGTGCCAGCAGCCAAGTCCCGGGACAAGCCTACGAGCAGTACTTC. It is translated as CASSQVPGQAYEQYF.